What follows are 25 T cell receptor beta chains derived from one specimen sequenced in a study of low-dose radiotherapy and immunotherapy resistance in tumors. The TCRs were subjected to amplification over around 19 PCR cycles employing a constant-region primer in conjunction with a V-primer adapter. A single record per CDR3 protein comes from TCRdb applying MiXCR to the reads. The sample yields over 50,000 distinct CDR3 sequences, roughly 31% seen once. The time point was: after trial treatment. Sample treatment: LDRT plus nivolumab, ipilimumab, low-dose cyclophosphamide and aspirin (RACIN trial). The material was PBMCs, obtained after low-dose radiotherapy plus immunotherapy. The receptors shown here come from a male donor with rectosigmoid adenocarcinoma.

This clonotype was observed many times. The chain employs TRBV19 and TRBJ2-1, with 8 bases fitting TRBD2. The V segment lost 4 bases and the J segment 3 bases; nucleotides outside the gene matches: 14. The CDR3 totals 18 residues. In germline, CDR1 is LNHDA, CDR2 SQIVND (reference sequence). For the CDR3, the DNA is TGTGCCAGTAGTACCCTTCACTTGGGAAGCGGGGGCTACAATGAGCAGTTCTTC. Protein sequence: CASSTLHLGSGGYNEQFF. Supplemented by reference TRBV19 and TRBJ2-1, the full variable domain reads DGGITQSPKYLFRKEGQNVTLSCEQNLNHDAMYWYRQDPGQGLRLIYYSQIVNDFQKGDIAEGYSVSREKKESFPLTVTSAQKNPTAFYLCASSTLHLGSGGYNEQFFGPGTRLTVL.

Comment on this clonotype: A far larger clone lies a single base away; this is likely a read error. This chain links TRBV2 with TRBJ2-1; D is uncertain. V was pared by 9 bases and J by 13 bases, with 28 bases between. CDR3 length: 15 amino acids. The germline V gene has CDR1 SNHLY and CDR2 FYNNEI. The CDR3 nucleotides read TGTGCCAGGGATACAAACTCTACCCAGCAAGAGACCCAGTTCTTC. It codes for CARDTNSTQQETQFF.

This clonotype has at least ten counts. As DNA, the CDR3 is TGTGCCAGCAGTTACGTTTCAGGTTGGGACACCGGGGAGCTGTTTTTT. It is translated as CASSYVSGWDTGELFF. This chain connects TRBV6-6 to TRBJ2-2, with D unclear. V lost 2 bases and J 3 bases, leaving 13 bases between the germline ends. This CDR3 comprises 16 residues. The germline V gene has CDR1 MNHNY and CDR2 SVGAGI (reference sequence).

This clonotype appeared once. The gene calls are TRBV11-2 and TRBJ2-7; TRBD2 agrees at 9 bases. This CDR3 region has 15 residues. J was trimmed by 7 bases and V by 5 bases; bases with no gene match: 12. Germline assignment: CDR1 SGHAT and CDR2 FQNNGV. CDR3 sequence reads: CASSPGVAGAWEQYF. CDR3 sequence (DNA): TGTGCCAGCAGCCCAGGGGTAGCGGGAGCCTGGGAGCAGTACTTC.

The V call is TRBV18, the J call TRBJ2-2; D is tentatively TRBD1 or TRBD2 (6 bases each). V dropped 2 bases and J dropped 3 bases, with 10 bases sitting between them. CDR1 and CDR2 (germline): KGHSH, LQKENI. This CDR3 spans 15 amino acids. CDR3 sequence reads: CASSPSRGDTGELFF. The CDR3 DNA follows: TGTGCCAGCTCACCATCGAGGGGGGACACCGGGGAGCTGTTTTTT.

CDR3 residues: CASSEGARDTQYF. The CDR3 DNA reads TGTGCCAGCAGTGAGGGAGCGCGAGATACGCAGTATTTT. The chain joins TRBV5-4 to TRBJ2-3; D may be TRBD2 (5 bases). Germline V lookup: CDR1 SGHNT, CDR2 YYREEE (reference sequence). The CDR3 runs 13 residues. Between the trimmed V and J ends, which lost 5 bases and 5 bases, there was a span of 12 bases.

A few counts support this clonotype. The chain employs TRBV6-2 or TRBV6-3 and TRBJ2-7; no definite D call. Germline CDR1 reads MNHEY; CDR2 reads SVGEGT. V lost 6 bases and J lost 8, with 17 bases in between. This CDR3 contains 13 residues. This CDR3 reads CASSLGSERQQYF. In nucleotides, the CDR3 is TGTGCCAGCAGCCTAGGATCCGAAAGGCAGCAGTACTTC.

This clonotype was observed many times. The chain recombines TRBV7-9 with TRBJ2-5, with 10 nucleotides matching TRBD2. The germline gives CDR1 SEHNR, CDR2 FQNEAQ (reference sequence). Germline trimming cut 4 bases from V and 2 bases from J; bases unmatched to any gene: 7. The CDR3 has 16 amino acids. Here the CDR3 DNA reads TGTGCCAGCAGCTCCATTGGACTAGCGGAACAAGAGACCCAGTACTTC. It encodes CASSSIGLAEQETQYF. The full variable domain, rest sourced from reference TRBV7-9 and TRBJ2-5, is DTGVSQNPRHKITKRGQNVTFRCDPISEHNRLYWYRQTLGQGPEFLTYFQNEAQLEKSRLLSDRFSAERPKGSFSTLEIQRTEQGDSAMYLCASSSIGLAEQETQYFGPGTRLLVL.

In its sample, this clonotype was seen many times. The chain couples TRBV20-1 to TRBJ2-5; D is unresolved. The CDR3 sequence is 16 residues long. Trimming cost V 0 bases and J 0 bases, with 14 bases left between them. CDR1 and CDR2 (germline): DFQATT, SNEGSKA (reference sequence). The CDR3 loop reads CSARDARSSYQETQYF. CDR3 in DNA: TGCAGTGCTAGAGACGCCAGAAGTTCGTACCAAGAGACCCAGTACTTC.

This clonotype was recorded at least ten times. The CDR3 reads CASSKAPGVHSYNEQFF. The CDR3 DNA follows: TGTGCCAGCAGCAAAGCTCCAGGGGTACACTCCTACAATGAGCAGTTCTTC. The chain is built from TRBV21-1 and TRBJ2-1; the DNA was not used to check the table's D call, TRBD1. TRBV21-1 constitutes a pseudogene. There are 17 residues in the CDR3.

The chain uses TRBV7-9 and TRBJ1-2; the D is unclear. The CDR3 totals 13 residues. V was cut by 0 bases and J by 0 bases, with 2 bases left in between. Per the germline V gene, CDR1 is SEHNR and CDR2 is FQNEAQ (reference sequence). The CDR3, as DNA: TGTGCCAGCAGCTTAGCAACTAACTATGGCTACACCTTC. This encodes CASSLATNYGYTF.

This clonotype has just a few counts. The chain uses TRBV5-4 and TRBJ2-3, with 9 bases fitting TRBD2. The CDR3 runs to 16 residues. Germline V gene lookup returns CDR1 SGHNT and CDR2 YYREEE (reference sequence). V shed 1 base, J shed 2 bases, and the junction held 5 bases outside the gene matches. The CDR3 coding sequence is TGTGCCAGCAGCTTGTTGCTAGCGGGAAACACAGATACGCAGTATTTT. Its protein product is CASSLLLAGNTDTQYF. The full variable domain, with the rest looked up from reference TRBV5-4 and TRBJ2-3, is ETGVTQSPTHLIKTRGQQVTLRCSSQSGHNTVSWYQQALGQGPQFIFQYYREEENGRGNFPPRFSGLQFPNYSSELNVNALELDDSALYLCASSLLLAGNTDTQYFGPGTRLTVL.

CDR3 DNA: TGTGCCAGCAGTCCTGCCCGACTAGCCTTACAAGAGACCCAGTACTTC. This encodes CASSPARLALQETQYF. The chain links TRBV27 to TRBJ2-5; 7 bases align to TRBD2. Germline lookup yields CDR1 MNHEY and CDR2 SMNVEV (reference sequence). The V gene end was trimmed by 5 bases and the J gene end by 2 bases; junction bases not matched to a gene: 11. The CDR3 spans 16 residues.

The chain combines TRBV24-1 with TRBJ2-3; D might be TRBD1 (5 bases). The V end lost 3 bases, the J end lost 1 base, and 10 bases lay between the germline ends. The CDR3 extends over 15 amino acids. The germline V gene encodes CDR1 KGHDR and CDR2 SFDVKD. CDR3 DNA: TGTGCCACCAGTGATCCAGGGCGAGGCACAGATACGCAGTATTTT. Its translation: CATSDPGRGTDTQYF.

The sample holds many counts of this clonotype. The chain is built from TRBV28 and TRBJ1-5; TRBD1 agrees at 7 bases. With 6 bases clipped from V and 0 bases from J, the junction kept 2 bases outside the gene matches. This CDR3 contains 14 residues. The germline V gene has CDR1 MDHEN and CDR2 SYDVKM. In DNA form, the CDR3 reads TGTGCCAGCAGCGGGACAGTTAGCAATCAGCCCCAGCATTTT. Amino acids: CASSGTVSNQPQHF.

This clonotype was seen many times. This chain connects TRBV7-8 to TRBJ2-7; D uncertain. This CDR3 region has 15 residues. Germline V lookup: CDR1 SGHVS, CDR2 FQNEAQ. Trimming took 4 bases from V and 0 from J, leaving 13 bases between them. The CDR3 is CASSSRGGSSYEQYF. CDR3 sequence (DNA): TGTGCCAGCAGCTCCAGAGGTGGCAGCTCCTACGAGCAGTACTTC.

J is TRBJ1-2 and V is TRBV29-1, with 9 bases aligning to TRBD1. The germline gives CDR1 SQVTM, CDR2 ANQGSEA. V shed 2 bases and J 7 bases; nucleotides not matched to a gene: 2. The CDR3 runs to 12 residues. Here the CDR3 DNA reads TGCAGCGTTGAACCGGGACAGGGTGGCTACACCTTC. Residues: CSVEPGQGGYTF.

The CDR3 nucleotides are TGTGCCAGCAGCTATGACAGGACAGATACGCAGTATTTT. This translates into CASSYDRTDTQYF. The rearrangement links TRBV11-2 to TRBJ2-3; D possibly corresponds to TRBD1 (6 bases). V was trimmed by 4 bases and J by 3 bases, leaving 8 bases between them. The CDR3 covers 13 residues. The V gene's germline CDR1 is SGHAT and CDR2 FQNNGV.

V is TRBV28 and J is TRBJ2-7, with D perhaps matching TRBD1 or TRBD2 (5 bases each). Germline-derived CDR1 and CDR2 are MDHEN and SYDVKM. The CDR3 covers 15 residues. V lost 6 bases to trimming and J lost 1 base, with 16 bases between them. The CDR3 DNA reads as TGTGCCAGCAGCCTCCGGGGCGTTTCTTCCTACGAGCAGTACTTC. The encoded protein is CASSLRGVSSYEQYF.

This rearrangement joins TRBV5-1 to TRBJ1-1; D gene unclear. V lost 0 bases, J lost 5 bases, and 8 bases lay in between. The CDR3 consists of 13 residues. Per the germline V gene, CDR1 is SGHRS and CDR2 is YFSETQ. In DNA, the CDR3 is TGCGCCAGCAGCTTGGGTCCCCTAACTGAAGCTTTCTTT. Protein: CASSLGPLTEAFF.

This clonotype was observed many times. The chain has TRBV27 and TRBJ1-3, with D possibly being TRBD1 (6 bases). CDR3 length equals 15 residues. Between the trimmed V and J ends, which lost 5 bases and 0 bases, there was a span of 11 bases. The germline CDR1 and CDR2 sequences are MNHEY and SMNVEV (reference sequence). For the CDR3, the DNA is TGTGCCAGCAGTCCTCAGGGGAGCTCTGGAAACACCATATATTTT. This gives the protein CASSPQGSSGNTIYF.

This clonotype was detected many times. The rearrangement joins TRBV28 to TRBJ2-7; D is unclear. Trimming left V 2 bases short and J 0 bases short, with 5 bases between. This CDR3 spans 13 amino acids. Germline CDR1 MDHEN, CDR2 SYDVKM. The CDR3 DNA reads TGTGCCAGCAGTTTACAAACCTCCTACGAGCAGTACTTC. Translating gives CASSLQTSYEQYF.

This clonotype was seen at least ten times. J is TRBJ2-3 and V is TRBV20-1; D is perhaps TRBD2 (5 bases). Trimming left V 2 bases short and J 5 bases short, with 17 bases between. The CDR3 has 15 residues. Germline lookup yields CDR1 DFQATT and CDR2 SNEGSKA (reference sequence). For the CDR3, the DNA is TGCAGTGCTAGAACCAGCAAATCCGGACTAGATACGCAGTATTTT. As protein: CSARTSKSGLDTQYF.

This clonotype was counted at least ten times. The chain carries TRBV4-1 and TRBJ2-7, with 8 bases matching TRBD2. The CDR3 loop spans 15 amino acids. The V gene's germline CDR1 is MGHRA and CDR2 YSYEKL. V dropped 2 bases and J dropped 5; count of bases not matched to a gene: 8. CDR3 sequence: CASSQSGGAINEQYF. CDR3 in DNA: TGCGCCAGCAGCCAATCGGGGGGGGCCATCAACGAGCAGTACTTC.

As regards this clonotype: A far more abundant clone sits one base away, making this likely a read error. The genes are TRBV7-3 and TRBJ2-3; D is perhaps TRBD1 (6 bases). The CDR3 is 16 amino acids. Germline-derived CDR1 and CDR2 are SGHTA and FQGTGA. CDR3 DNA sequence: TGTGCCAGCAGCCCCCGGGACACGATTAGCATAGATACGCAGTATTTT. This encodes CASSPRDTISIDTQYF.